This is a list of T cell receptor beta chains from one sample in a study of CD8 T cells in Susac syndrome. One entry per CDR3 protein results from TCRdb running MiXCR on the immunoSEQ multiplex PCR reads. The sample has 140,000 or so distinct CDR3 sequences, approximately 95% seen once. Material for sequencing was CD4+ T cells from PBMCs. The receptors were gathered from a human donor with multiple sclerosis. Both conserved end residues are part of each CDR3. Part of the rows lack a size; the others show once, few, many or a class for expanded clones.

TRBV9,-,CASSVAPSSGEETQYF
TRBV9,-,CASSSPQVRGNEQFF
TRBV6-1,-,CASSEGLGVPYEQYF
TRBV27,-,CASSSGLIYEAFF
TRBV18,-,CASSRLTDASEAFF
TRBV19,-,CASDNRQGSQAFF
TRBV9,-,CASSVLPGQRTSGHNEQFF
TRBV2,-,CASRIQGAGLNQPQHF
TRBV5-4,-,CASSFGGQATNEKLFF
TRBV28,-,CASSSNRDRASNQPQHF
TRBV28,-,CASSPRRGGNQPQHF
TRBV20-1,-,CSANYFNEQFF
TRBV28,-,CASSSYNYGYTF
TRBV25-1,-,CTQRVAGGLSYNEQFF
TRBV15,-,CATSRAGGSLETQYF
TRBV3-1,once,CASSQELALYEQYF
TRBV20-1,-,CSAPRPGTQSYEQYF
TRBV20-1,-,CSARVQGGFNQPQHF
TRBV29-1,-,CSGATGLHETQYF
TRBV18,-,CASSPASIPDYEQYF
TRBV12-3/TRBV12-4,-,CASRYQGATNYGYTF
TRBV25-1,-,CASSEWGDSSYNEQFF
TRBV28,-,CASSITGLWYF
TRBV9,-,CASSVVGGEQYF
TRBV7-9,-,CASSLGGGQGKDNEQFF
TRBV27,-,CASSFGGFAYEQYF
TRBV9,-,CASSARRTDTQYF
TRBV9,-,CASSVELYAYNEQFF
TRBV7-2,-,CASSLVSPLRYNSPLHF
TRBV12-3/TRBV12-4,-,CASSLMAQPQHF
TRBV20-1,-,CSARDRASETQYF
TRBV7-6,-,CASSSSSGTYNEQFF